These 25 T cell receptor beta chains share one sample of origin, sequenced in a study of blood T cells in healthy people across ages (dated by TCRdb to about 2015). The library was obtained by 5' RACE. TCRdb records Illumina HiSeq 2500 as the sequencer. The second PCR ran for roughly 6 to 11 cycles and used a J-beta primer mix along with a sample-barcoded 5' primer. The raw public data were reprocessed by TCRdb itself: fastp quality trimming at Q25, MiXCR clonotype calling, in-frame beta chains only. Every CDR3 protein is listed once, alongside the most common genes and DNA of its rows. Present in this sample are about 1.4 million distinct CDR3 sequences, around 59% of which were seen just once. The top ten clonotypes cover 6.5% to 8.5% of the sample. Sequenced input: blood. All receptors come from a man younger than 35 in good health.

The chain uses TRBV10-3 and TRBJ2-3; 7 bases fit TRBD2. Looked up from germline, CDR1 is ENHRY and CDR2 is SYGVKD. V lost 5 bases and J lost 2; bases outside the gene matches: 4. There are 14 residues in the CDR3. The CDR3 here is CAISLGTTTDTQYF. CDR3 nucleotides: TGTGCCATCAGTTTAGGGACTACCACAGATACGCAGTATTTT.

This clonotype has more than one count but fewer than ten. The rearrangement uses TRBV4-2 and TRBJ2-4; TRBD2 matches 14 bases. The J call may not be correct, given that the DNA end is closer to TRBJ2-7. The germline CDR1 and CDR2 sequences are LGHNA and YNFKEQ. The CDR3 is 18 amino acids. The CDR3 DNA sequence: TGTGCCAGCAGCCAAGCCGGGACTAGCGGGAGTCATCACTACGAGCAGTACTTC. Its protein is CASSQAGTSGSHHYEQYF.

V gene TRBV12-3 or TRBV12-4 combines with J gene TRBJ1-6; D is undetermined. The CDR3 runs to 14 residues. V was cut by 5 bases and J by 8 bases, with 13 bases left in between. The CDR3 region has the DNA TGTGCCAGCAGTGAAGACGGGAGGGATTCACCCCTCCACTTT. It specifies CASSEDGRDSPLHF.

This clonotype was found a few times. The chain is built from TRBV6-2 or TRBV6-3 and TRBJ2-4; perhaps TRBD2 as D (5 bases). The J call may be wrong; the DNA end is better matched by TRBJ2-7. Germline V gene sequence: CDR1 MNHEY, CDR2 SVGEGT. This CDR3 has 14 residues. In DNA form, the CDR3 reads TGTGCCAGCAGACCCCTCCGATCGGGGAACGAGCAGTACTTC. Translation gives CASRPLRSGNEQYF.

This chain uses TRBV5-1 with TRBJ2-4; perhaps TRBD2 as D (5 bases). The closer fit of TRBJ2-7 to the DNA end suggests the J call may be wrong. The CDR3 totals 13 residues. The germline CDR1 and CDR2 sequences are SGHRS and YFSETQ. The CDR3 nucleotides read TGCGCCAGCAGCTGGGTAGAGGGCCACGAGCAGTACTTC. Translation gives CASSWVEGHEQYF.

The J gene is TRBJ2-7, the V gene TRBV25-1; a possible D gene is TRBD2 (5 bases). V was cut by 3 bases and J by 4 bases, with 13 bases left in between. Germline values: CDR1 MGHDK, CDR2 SYGVNS. The CDR3 contains 14 residues. The CDR3: CASSEPGVKYEQYF. DNA for the CDR3: TGTGCCAGCAGTGAGCCCGGGGTGAAATACGAGCAGTACTTC.

The rearrangement links TRBV5-1 to TRBJ2-7; 7 positions match TRBD2. Germline CDR1 is SGHRS and CDR2 is YFSETQ. The CDR3 loop spans 15 amino acids. Trimming removed 4 bases from V and 5 bases from J; junction bases left unmatched: 12. This CDR3 reads CASSPGPGRVDEQYF. In nucleotides, the CDR3 is TGCGCCAGCAGCCCCGGGCCGGGGAGGGTGGACGAGCAGTACTTC.

There are a few counts of this clonotype. This rearrangement joins TRBV4-3 to TRBJ2-4, with D possibly TRBD1 on 5 matching bases. TRBJ2-7 matches the DNA end more closely, so the J call is doubtful. Looked up from germline, CDR1 is LGHNA and CDR2 is YSLEER. The CDR3 totals 12 residues. As DNA, the CDR3 is TGCGCCAAAAAGGCCAGGGTTTACGAGCAGTACTTC. The encoded protein is CAKKARVYEQYF.

The genes are TRBV24-1 and TRBJ2-2; unclear D gene. V lost 3 bases to trimming and J lost 0 bases, with 10 bases between them. Germline V lookup: CDR1 KGHDR, CDR2 SFDVKD. This CDR3 has 16 residues. CDR3 sequence reads: CATSDLSRPNTGELFF. The CDR3, as DNA: TGTGCCACCAGTGATCTCTCGCGGCCGAACACCGGGGAGCTGTTTTTT.

A few counts support this clonotype. The chain combines TRBV7-9 with TRBJ1-5, with TRBD1 matching 10 bases. The V gene's germline CDR1 is SEHNR and CDR2 FQNEAQ (reference sequence). The CDR3 has 16 amino acids. Trimming cost V 4 bases and J 7 bases; bases outside gene matches: 10. The CDR3 region has the DNA TGTGCCAGCAGCTCTTCGGACAGGGGGTTAGGGCAGCCCCAGCATTTT. It is translated as CASSSSDRGLGQPQHF.

The chain couples TRBV4-1 to TRBJ2-7, with unresolved D. Looked up from germline, CDR1 is MGHRA and CDR2 is YSYEKL. The CDR3 extends over 13 amino acids. V was shortened by 7 bases and J by 6 bases, with 16 bases between the two germline ends. DNA of the CDR3: TGCGCCAGCAAGGCGGCAGGCCACCCCGAGCAGTACTTC. This codes for CASKAAGHPEQYF.

The chain uses TRBV10-3 and TRBJ2-7, with D possibly TRBD1 on 5 matching bases. The CDR3 has 13 amino acids. Germline CDR1 and CDR2: ENHRY and SYGVKD. Trimming stripped 2 bases from V and 9 bases from J, with 14 bases between. Written as DNA, the CDR3 is TGTGCCATCAGTGAGAGGTCCGAGCAGGGGCAGTACTTC. Its translation: CAISERSEQGQYF.

The chain has TRBV29-1 and TRBJ2-1, with D uncertain. Germline assignment: CDR1 SQVTM and CDR2 ANQGSEA. The V end was cut by 6 bases, the J end by 6 bases, with 9 bases between. This CDR3 comprises 11 residues. As DNA, the CDR3 is TGCAGCGTGATGAAGATCAATGAGCAGTTCTTC. Amino acid sequence: CSVMKINEQFF.

This sequence joins TRBV5-6 and TRBJ1-1, with TRBD1 matching over 8 bases. The V gene end was trimmed by 2 bases and the J gene end by 0 bases; junction bases not matched to a gene: 9. Germline V gene lookup returns CDR1 SGHDT and CDR2 YYEEEE. The CDR3 loop spans 17 amino acids. CDR3: CASSFRQGTAMNTEAFF. The DNA for the CDR3 is TGTGCCAGCAGCTTTAGACAGGGGACAGCTATGAACACTGAAGCTTTCTTT. Full variable domain (outside the CDR3, taken from reference TRBV5-6 and TRBJ1-1): DAGVTQSPTHLIKTRGQQVTLRCSPKSGHDTVSWYQQALGQGPQFIFQYYEEEERQRGNFPDRFSGHQFPNYSSELNVNALLLGDSALYLCASSFRQGTAMNTEAFFGQGTRLTVV.

This clonotype was counted between two and nine times. The chain carries TRBV7-2 and TRBJ2-5, with TRBD2 matching 8 bases. TRBJ2-7 matches the DNA end more closely, so the J call is doubtful. This CDR3 region has 16 residues. The V gene's germline CDR1 is SGHTA and CDR2 FQGNSA. DNA for the CDR3: TGTGCCAGCAGCCCGTATGGGACGGGGGGGTTATACGAGCAGTACTTC. This sequence encodes CASSPYGTGGLYEQYF.

This clonotype was recorded only once. This chain links TRBV29-1 with TRBJ1-4; no clear D gene. The CDR3 loop spans 10 amino acids. Germline CDR1 and CDR2: SQVTM and ANQGSEA. V was pared by 4 bases and J by 7 bases, with 4 bases between. The CDR3, as DNA: TGCAGCGTTGGGGCTGAAAAACTGTTTTTT. Protein sequence: CSVGAEKLFF.

A single count supports this clonotype. This sequence joins TRBV9 and TRBJ2-7; D possibly corresponds to TRBD1 (5 bases). The last part of the DNA fits TRBJ2-5 better; the J call may be wrong. Germline CDR1 SGDLS, CDR2 YYNGEE. The CDR3 runs to 14 residues. The CDR3: CASSAHRLRETQYF. In DNA, the CDR3 is TGTGCCAGCAGCGCCCACAGGCTACGCGAGACCCAGTACTTC.

This clonotype was observed a single time. V is TRBV2 and J is TRBJ2-1; D call uncertain. The CDR3 is 14 amino acids. Germline V CDR1 and CDR2: SNHLY, FYNNEI. Trimming pared 4 bases from V and 4 bases from J, leaving 11 bases between. Written as DNA, the CDR3 is TGTGCCAGCAGTGGCCGCGGTTGGTACAATGAGCAGTTCTTC. This sequence encodes CASSGRGWYNEQFF. Full variable domain (missing parts from reference TRBV2 and TRBJ2-1): EPEVTQTPSHQVTQMGQEVILRCVPISNHLYFYWYRQILGQKVEFLVSFYNNEISEKSEIFDDQFSVERPDGSNFTLKIRSTKLEDSAMYFCASSGRGWYNEQFFGPGTRLTVL.

The chain couples TRBV12-3 or TRBV12-4 to TRBJ1-4; unclear D gene. CDR3 length: 16 amino acids. V was pared by 3 bases and J by 0 bases, with 11 bases between. CDR3 protein: CASSFTSGATNEKLFF. CDR3 coding DNA: TGTGCCAGCAGTTTTACTTCTGGGGCAACTAATGAAAAACTGTTTTTT.

Of note for this clonotype: A read error may produce the germline difference seen at one junction end. The chain joins TRBV9 to TRBJ2-1, with 8 bases lining up with TRBD2. The CDR3 is 16 residues long. Germline V gene lookup returns CDR1 SGDLS and CDR2 YYNGEE. CDR3 protein: CANSVEVREAYNEQFF. CDR3 DNA sequence: TGTGCCAACAGCGTAGAAGTGCGGGAGGCCTACAATGAGCAGTTCTTC. The full variable domain, in which reference TRBV9 and TRBJ2-1 provide the parts outside the CDR3, is DSGVTQTPKHLITATGQRVTLRCSPRSGDLSVYWYQQSLDQGLQFLIQYYNGEERAKGNILERFSAQQFPDLHSELNLSSLELGDSALYFCANSVEVREAYNEQFFGPGTRLTVL.

The CDR3 loop is CASRKDIPNYGYTF. The CDR3 bases are TGTGCCAGCAGGAAGGACATACCAAACTATGGCTACACCTTC. V is TRBV12-3 or TRBV12-4 and J is TRBJ1-2, with D perhaps TRBD1 (5 bases). The length of the CDR3 is 14 residues. V lost 6 bases to trimming and J lost 2 bases, with 13 bases between them.

The gene calls are TRBV27 and TRBJ2-3; 14 nucleotides align to TRBD2. There are 19 residues in the CDR3. Germline CDR1 reads MNHEY; CDR2 reads SMNVEV (reference sequence). J gave up 3 bases and V 5 bases, and 13 bases lay outside the gene matches. The CDR3 DNA is TGTGCCAGCAGTCGCACCGGGACTAGCGGGAGAATCTGGACAGATACGCAGTATTTT. Its translation: CASSRTGTSGRIWTDTQYF.

Notes on this clonotype: Relative to the germline gene, one junction end is altered; a read error may explain this. The chain is built from TRBV7-7 and TRBJ2-1, with unresolved D. Per germline, CDR1 SSHAT and CDR2 FNYEAQ (reference sequence). This CDR3 comprises 14 residues. CDR3 region: CASSLLPEATEQFF. CDR3 nucleotide sequence: TGTGCTAGCAGCTTGCTACCTGAGGCTACTGAGCAGTTCTTC. Using reference TRBV7-7 and TRBJ2-1 for the parts outside the CDR3, the full variable domain is GAGVSQSPRYKVTKRGQDVTLRCDPISSHATLYWYQQALGQGPEFLTYFNYEAQPDKSGLPSDRFSAERPEGSISTLTIQRTEQRDSAMYRCASSLLPEATEQFFGPGTRLTVL.

This chain links TRBV2 with TRBJ2-7; 11 bases are shared with TRBD1. The CDR3 has 16 residues. Germline V CDR1 and CDR2: SNHLY, FYNNEI. J was trimmed by 3 bases and V by 6 bases; bases with no gene match: 10. CDR3 protein: CASSLIGQGASYEQYF. The CDR3, as DNA: TGTGCCAGCAGCCTAATCGGACAGGGGGCAAGCTACGAGCAGTACTTC.

This clonotype was recorded a few times. V is TRBV29-1 and J is TRBJ1-2, with D maybe TRBD1 (6 bases). Trimming shortened V by 3 bases and J by 4 bases, and 21 bases separated the two germline ends. The CDR3 covers 16 residues. Per the germline V gene, CDR1 is SQVTM and CDR2 is ANQGSEA. CDR3: CSVDGPGAALGYGYTF. For the CDR3, the DNA is TGCAGCGTTGACGGGCCAGGGGCCGCCCTGGGCTATGGCTACACCTTC.